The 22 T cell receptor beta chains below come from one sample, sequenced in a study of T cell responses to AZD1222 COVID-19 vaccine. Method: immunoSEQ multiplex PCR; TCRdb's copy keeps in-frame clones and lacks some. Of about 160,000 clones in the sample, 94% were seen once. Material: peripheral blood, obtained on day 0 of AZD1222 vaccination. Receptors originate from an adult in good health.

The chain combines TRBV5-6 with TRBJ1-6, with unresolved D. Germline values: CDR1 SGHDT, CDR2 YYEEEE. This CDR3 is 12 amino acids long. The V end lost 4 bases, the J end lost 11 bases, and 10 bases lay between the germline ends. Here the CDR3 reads CASSAQVPPLHF. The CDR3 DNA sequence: TGTGCCAGCAGCGCACAAGTTCCACCCCTCCACTTT.

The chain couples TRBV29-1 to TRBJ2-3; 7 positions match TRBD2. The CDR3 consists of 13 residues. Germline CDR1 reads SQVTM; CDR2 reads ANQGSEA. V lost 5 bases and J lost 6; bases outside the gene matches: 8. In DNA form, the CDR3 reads TGCAGCGTTAATACGGGAGGTTCGGATACGCAGTATTTT. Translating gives CSVNTGGSDTQYF.

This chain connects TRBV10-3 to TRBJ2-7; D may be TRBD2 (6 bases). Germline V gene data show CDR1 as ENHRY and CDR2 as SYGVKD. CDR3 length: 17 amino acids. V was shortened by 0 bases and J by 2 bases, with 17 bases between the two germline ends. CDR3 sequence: CAISESLGRSGAYEQYV. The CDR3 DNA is TGTGCCATCAGTGAGTCGTTGGGGCGTAGCGGAGCCTACGAGCAGTACGTC.

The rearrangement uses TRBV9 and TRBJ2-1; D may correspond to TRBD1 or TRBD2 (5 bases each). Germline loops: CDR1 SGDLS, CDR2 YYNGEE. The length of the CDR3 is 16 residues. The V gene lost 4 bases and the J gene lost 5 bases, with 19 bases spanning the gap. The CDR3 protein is CASSPPRGRGDNEQFF. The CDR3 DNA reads TGTGCCAGCAGCCCACCCCGAGGGCGAGGGGACAATGAGCAGTTCTTC.

This CDR3 is CASSAVWGSEQYV. Written as DNA, the CDR3 is TGTGCCAGCAGCGCCGTATGGGGTTCCGAGCAGTACGTC. The gene calls are TRBV5-8 and TRBJ2-7, with unresolved D. The CDR3 is 13 amino acids. V shed 4 bases and J shed 6 bases, with 14 bases lying between them. CDR1 SGHTS and CDR2 YDEGEE come from the germline V gene.

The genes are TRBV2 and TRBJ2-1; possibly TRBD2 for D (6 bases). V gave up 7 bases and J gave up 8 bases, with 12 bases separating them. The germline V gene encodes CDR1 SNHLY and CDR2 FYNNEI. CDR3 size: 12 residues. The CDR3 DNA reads TGTGCCAGCACTCGGGAGTACGATGAGCAGTTCTTC. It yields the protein CASTREYDEQFF.

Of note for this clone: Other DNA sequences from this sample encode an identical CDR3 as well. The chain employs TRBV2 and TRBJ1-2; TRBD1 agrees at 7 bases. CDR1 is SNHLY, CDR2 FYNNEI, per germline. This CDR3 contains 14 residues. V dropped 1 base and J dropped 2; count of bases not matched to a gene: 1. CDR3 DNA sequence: TGTGCCAGCAGTGAAGGACAGGGAAACTATGGCTACACCTTC. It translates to CASSEGQGNYGYTF.

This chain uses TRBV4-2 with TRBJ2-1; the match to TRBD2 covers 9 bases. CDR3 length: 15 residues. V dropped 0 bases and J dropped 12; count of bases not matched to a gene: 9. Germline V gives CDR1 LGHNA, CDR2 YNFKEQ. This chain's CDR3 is CASSQEEATSGVQFF. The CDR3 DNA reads TGTGCCAGCAGCCAAGAAGAGGCGACTAGCGGAGTGCAGTTCTTC.

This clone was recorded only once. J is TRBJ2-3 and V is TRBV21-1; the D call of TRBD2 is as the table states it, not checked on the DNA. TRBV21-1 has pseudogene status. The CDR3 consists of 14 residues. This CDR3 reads CASSKERNQHTQYF. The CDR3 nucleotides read TGTGCCAGCAGCAAAGAGAGGAACCAGCATACGCAGTATTTT.

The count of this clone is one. CDR3 DNA: TGTGCCAGCAGGCCCGACTACACCGGGGAGCTGTTTTTT. Encoded protein: CASRPDYTGELFF. The chain recombines TRBV6-4 with TRBJ2-2; D is undetermined. This CDR3 spans 13 amino acids. The germline CDR1 and CDR2 sequences are MRHNA and SNTAGT. V was pared by 6 bases and J by 3 bases, with 8 bases between.

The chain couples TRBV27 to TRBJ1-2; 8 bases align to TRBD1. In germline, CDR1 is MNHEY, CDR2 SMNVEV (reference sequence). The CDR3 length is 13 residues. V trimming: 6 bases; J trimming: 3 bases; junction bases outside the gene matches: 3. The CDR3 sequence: CASRQTGDYGYTF. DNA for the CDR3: TGTGCCAGCAGGCAGACAGGGGACTATGGCTACACCTTC.

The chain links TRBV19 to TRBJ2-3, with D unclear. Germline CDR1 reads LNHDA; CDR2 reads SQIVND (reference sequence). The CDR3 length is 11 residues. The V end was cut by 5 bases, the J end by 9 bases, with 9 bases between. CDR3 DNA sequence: TGTGCCAGTAGTGTCCATGGGACGCAGTATTTT. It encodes CASSVHGTQYF.

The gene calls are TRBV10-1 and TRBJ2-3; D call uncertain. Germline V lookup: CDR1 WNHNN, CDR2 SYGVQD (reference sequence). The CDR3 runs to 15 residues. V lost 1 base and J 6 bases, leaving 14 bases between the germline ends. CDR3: CASSELPLPVDTQYF. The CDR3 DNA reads TGCGCCAGCAGTGAGTTGCCCTTGCCAGTTGATACGCAGTATTTT.

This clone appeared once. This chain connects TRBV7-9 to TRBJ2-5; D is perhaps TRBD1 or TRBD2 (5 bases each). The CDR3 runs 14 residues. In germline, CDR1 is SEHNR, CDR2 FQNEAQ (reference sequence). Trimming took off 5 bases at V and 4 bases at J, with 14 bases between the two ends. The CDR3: CASSRAVGGETQYF. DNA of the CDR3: TGTGCCAGCAGCAGAGCAGTTGGGGGAGAGACCCAGTACTTC. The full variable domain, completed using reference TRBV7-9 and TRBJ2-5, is DTGVSQNPRHKITKRGQNVTFRCDPISEHNRLYWYRQTLGQGPEFLTYFQNEAQLEKSRLLSDRFSAERPKGSFSTLEIQRTEQGDSAMYLCASSRAVGGETQYFGPGTRLLVL.

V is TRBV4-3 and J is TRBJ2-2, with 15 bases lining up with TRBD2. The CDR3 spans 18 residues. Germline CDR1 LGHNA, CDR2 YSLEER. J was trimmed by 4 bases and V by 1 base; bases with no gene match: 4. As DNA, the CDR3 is TGCGCCAGCAGCCAAGGAAGGACTAGCGGGAGGGCCACCGGGGAGCTGTTTTTT. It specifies CASSQGRTSGRATGELFF.

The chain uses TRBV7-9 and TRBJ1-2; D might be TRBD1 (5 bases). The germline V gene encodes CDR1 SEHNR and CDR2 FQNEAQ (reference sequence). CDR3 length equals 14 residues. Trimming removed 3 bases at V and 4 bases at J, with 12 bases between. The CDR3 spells CASSFIGTLYGYTF. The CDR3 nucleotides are TGTGCCAGCAGCTTTATCGGGACCCTCTATGGCTACACCTTC.

The CDR3 DNA reads TGCAGCGTCAGGACCCATATCTCGAACACTGAAGCTTTCTTT. Protein product: CSVRTHISNTEAFF. The chain recombines TRBV29-1 with TRBJ1-1; D ambiguous. The CDR3 spans 14 residues. Germline V lookup: CDR1 SQVTM, CDR2 ANQGSEA. V dropped 6 bases and J dropped 1 base, with 15 bases sitting between them.

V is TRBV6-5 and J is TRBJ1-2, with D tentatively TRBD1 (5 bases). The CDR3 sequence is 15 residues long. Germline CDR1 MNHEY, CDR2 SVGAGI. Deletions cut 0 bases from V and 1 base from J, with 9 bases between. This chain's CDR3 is CASSYSQGSNYGYTF. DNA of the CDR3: TGTGCCAGCAGTTACTCGCAGGGCAGTAACTATGGCTACACCTTC.

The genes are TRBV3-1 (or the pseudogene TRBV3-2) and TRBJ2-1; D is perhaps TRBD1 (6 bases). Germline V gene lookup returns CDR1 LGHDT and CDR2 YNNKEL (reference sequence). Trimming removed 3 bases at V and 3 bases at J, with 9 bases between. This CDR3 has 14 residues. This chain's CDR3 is CASSQVRGYNEQFF. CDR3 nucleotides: TGTGCCAGCAGCCAGGTCAGGGGCTACAATGAGCAGTTCTTC.

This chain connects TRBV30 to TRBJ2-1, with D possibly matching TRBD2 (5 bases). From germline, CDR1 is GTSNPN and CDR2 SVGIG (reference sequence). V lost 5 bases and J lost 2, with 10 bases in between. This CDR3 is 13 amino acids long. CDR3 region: CAWAEGAYNEQFF. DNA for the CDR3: TGTGCCTGGGCCGAGGGCGCCTACAATGAGCAGTTCTTC.

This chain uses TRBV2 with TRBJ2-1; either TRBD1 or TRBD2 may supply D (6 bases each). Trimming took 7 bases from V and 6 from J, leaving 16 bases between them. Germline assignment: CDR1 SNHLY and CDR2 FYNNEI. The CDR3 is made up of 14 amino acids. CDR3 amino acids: CASTRGELFNEQFF. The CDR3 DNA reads TGTGCCAGCACGAGGGGGGAGTTGTTCAATGAGCAGTTCTTC.

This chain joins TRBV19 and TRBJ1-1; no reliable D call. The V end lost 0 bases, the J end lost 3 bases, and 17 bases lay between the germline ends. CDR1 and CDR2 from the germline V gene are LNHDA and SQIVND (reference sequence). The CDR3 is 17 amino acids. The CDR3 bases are TGTGCCAGTAGTATAGATATTTCTCAGCAGCCGGACACTGAAGCTTTCTTT. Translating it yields CASSIDISQQPDTEAFF.